One sample yielded the 31 T cell receptor beta chains listed below, sequenced in a study of control samples from healthy donors and cancer patients. Produced via immunoSEQ multiplex PCR; TCRdb's table is partial and in-frame only. The sample has 150,000 to 200,000 clones; around 94% are singletons. The source material was blood. Source of these receptors: a woman aged 18-29 years in good health.

The chain couples TRBV11-3 to TRBJ2-2; 7 bases match TRBD2. Trimming removed 2 bases from V and 0 bases from J; junction bases left unmatched: 6. The CDR3 is 17 residues long. CDR1 is SGHNT and CDR2 is YENEEA in the germline V gene. The CDR3 sequence is CASSLFGGGANTGELFF. The CDR3 DNA sequence: TGTGCCAGCAGCTTATTCGGTGGGGGGGCGAACACCGGGGAGCTGTTTTTT. Using reference TRBV11-3 and TRBJ2-2 for the parts outside the CDR3, the full variable domain is EAGVVQSPRYKIIEKKQPVAFWCNPISGHNTLYWYLQNLGQGPELLIRYENEEAVDDSQLPKDRFSAERLKGVDSTLKIQPAELGDSAVYLCASSLFGGGANTGELFFGEGSRLTVL.

The V gene is TRBV5-4, the J gene TRBJ2-3; TRBD2 might be the D (5 bases). Between the trimmed V and J ends, which lost 9 bases and 6 bases, there was a span of 20 bases. CDR1 is SGHNT, CDR2 YYREEE, per germline (reference sequence). The CDR3 has 14 residues. The CDR3: CATRGLDYTDTQYF. As DNA, the CDR3 is TGTGCCACCCGAGGGCTAGACTATACCGATACGCAGTATTTT.

The chain links TRBV6-2 or TRBV6-3 to TRBJ2-1, with D hard to call. CDR1 and CDR2 (germline): MNHEY, SVGEGT. CDR3 length equals 13 residues. Trimming took 2 bases from V and 8 from J, leaving 10 bases between them. CDR3 DNA sequence: TGTGCCAGCAGTTACACAGCAAGAGATGAGCAGTTCTTC. Protein: CASSYTARDEQFF.

The chain recombines TRBV19 with TRBJ2-3, with D perhaps TRBD1 (5 bases). V was pared by 3 bases and J by 0 bases, with 16 bases between. Germline V CDR1 and CDR2: LNHDA, SQIVND (reference sequence). The CDR3 is 17 amino acids. CDR3 in amino acids: CASSIMTASLSTDTQYF. CDR3 sequence (DNA): TGTGCCAGTAGTATCATGACAGCGTCCCTGAGCACAGATACGCAGTATTTT. The full variable domain, with the rest looked up from reference TRBV19 and TRBJ2-3, is DGGITQSPKYLFRKEGQNVTLSCEQNLNHDAMYWYRQDPGQGLRLIYYSQIVNDFQKGDIAEGYSVSREKKESFPLTVTSAQKNPTAFYLCASSIMTASLSTDTQYFGPGTRLTVL.

This clone was observed a single time. The V and J genes are TRBV12-3 or TRBV12-4 and TRBJ1-6; D is undetermined. The CDR3 has 13 amino acids. Between the trimmed V and J ends, which lost 8 bases and 0 bases, there was a span of 5 bases. CDR3 sequence reads: CASGSSYNSPLHF. The CDR3 DNA reads as TGTGCCAGCGGGAGCTCCTATAATTCACCCCTCCACTTT.

This clone is a singleton in its sample. The chain combines TRBV6-6 with TRBJ2-7; TRBD1 matches 9 bases. Germline V gene sequence: CDR1 MNHNY, CDR2 SVGAGI (reference sequence). V gave up 5 bases and J gave up 2 bases; unmatched junction bases: 10. CDR3 length: 16 residues. For the CDR3, the DNA is TGTGCCAGCAGTCCTCCGGGACAGGGAGCCACCTACGAGCAGTACTTC. Translation gives CASSPPGQGATYEQYF.

The chain has TRBV7-2 and TRBJ1-2; D gene unclear. Looked up from germline, CDR1 is SGHTA and CDR2 is FQGNSA. Trimming cost V 1 base and J 5 bases, with 11 bases left between them. This CDR3 region has 14 residues. DNA for the CDR3: TGTGCCAGCAGCTTAGGGAGTACGGGTTATGGCTACACCTTC. Its protein is CASSLGSTGYGYTF.

This clone was seen only a few times. This chain connects TRBV28 to TRBJ1-3, with D possibly matching TRBD1 (6 bases). Germline V gene sequence: CDR1 MDHEN, CDR2 SYDVKM. V was cut by 6 bases and J by 0 bases, with 18 bases left in between. The CDR3 contains 17 residues. The CDR3 is CASSPLDSYFSGNTIYF. The CDR3 coding sequence is TGTGCCAGCAGCCCCCTGGACAGCTACTTCTCTGGAAACACCATATATTTT.

In its sample, this clone was seen a few times. V gene TRBV5-4 combines with J gene TRBJ2-3; no reliable D call. Germline V gene lookup returns CDR1 SGHNT and CDR2 YYREEE (reference sequence). Trimming took 0 bases from V and 2 from J, leaving 7 bases between them. This CDR3 is built from 14 residues. The CDR3 region is CASSLDIDTDTQYF. The CDR3 DNA reads TGTGCCAGCAGCTTGGATATAGACACAGATACGCAGTATTTT.

V usage is TRBV6-5 and J usage is TRBJ1-4; 8 positions match TRBD1. After removal of 5 bases from V and 4 bases from J, the junction contained 6 bases not matched to a gene. The CDR3 runs 15 residues. Germline CDR1 and CDR2: MNHEY and SVGAGI. CDR3 region: CASSPTGADNEKLFF. In DNA form, the CDR3 reads TGTGCCAGCAGTCCGACAGGGGCAGATAATGAAAAACTGTTTTTT.

V and J are TRBV9 and TRBJ1-1; the D is unclear. CDR1 is SGDLS and CDR2 is YYNGEE in the germline V gene. The CDR3 runs 13 residues. Trimming took 4 bases from V and 3 from J, leaving 10 bases between them. The CDR3 here is CASSLLTDTEAFF. The CDR3 DNA reads TGTGCCAGCAGCTTACTCACGGACACTGAAGCTTTCTTT.

This clone was observed a single time. The chain employs TRBV11-2 and TRBJ1-2; D ambiguous. V was clipped by 5 bases and J by 1 base, with 14 bases between them. The germline gives CDR1 SGHAT, CDR2 FQNNGV. This CDR3 has 15 amino acids. CDR3 sequence: CASSPRDTVNYGYTF. The CDR3 DNA reads as TGTGCCAGCAGCCCTCGTGACACGGTTAACTATGGCTACACCTTC.

DNA of the CDR3: TGTGCCAGCAGTTACTCTCATGCAGCTAATGAAAAACTGTTTTTT. It specifies CASSYSHAANEKLFF. The gene calls are TRBV6-5 and TRBJ1-4; no definite D call. V shed 0 bases and J shed 3 bases, with 8 bases lying between them. The CDR3 covers 15 residues. The germline V gene has CDR1 MNHEY and CDR2 SVGAGI.

The V call is TRBV5-6, the J call TRBJ2-3; possible D gene TRBD1, 6 bases. Looked up from germline, CDR1 is SGHDT and CDR2 is YYEEEE. Trimming took off 1 base at V and 2 bases at J, with 11 bases between the two ends. The CDR3 totals 15 residues. The CDR3 coding sequence is TGTGCCAGCAGCTTGTTAACAGGGACCACAGATACGCAGTATTTT. Translation gives CASSLLTGTTDTQYF.

The genes are TRBV4-3 and TRBJ2-3, with 11 nucleotides matching TRBD2. The V segment lost 0 bases and the J segment 6 bases; nucleotides outside the gene matches: 5. Germline V CDR1 and CDR2: LGHNA, YSLEER. This CDR3 has 16 residues. The CDR3 reads CASSQDSGTSGDTQYF. In nucleotides, the CDR3 is TGCGCCAGCAGCCAAGATTCCGGGACTAGCGGTGATACGCAGTATTTT.

The V and J genes are TRBV19 and TRBJ2-1, with unresolved D. Germline-derived CDR1 and CDR2 are LNHDA and SQIVND (reference sequence). Trimming removed 3 bases at V and 4 bases at J, with 16 bases between. This CDR3 spans 16 amino acids. The CDR3 region has the DNA TGTGCCAGTAGTATCACGGCAGTCTCCGGATACAATGAGCAGTTCTTC. Translation: CASSITAVSGYNEQFF. The whole variable domain, remainder taken from reference TRBV19 and TRBJ2-1, is DGGITQSPKYLFRKEGQNVTLSCEQNLNHDAMYWYRQDPGQGLRLIYYSQIVNDFQKGDIAEGYSVSREKKESFPLTVTSAQKNPTAFYLCASSITAVSGYNEQFFGPGTRLTVL.

The chain recombines TRBV11-2 with TRBJ1-6; 7 bases match TRBD1. The length of the CDR3 is 15 residues. Germline V lookup: CDR1 SGHAT, CDR2 FQNNGV. V lost 3 bases and J lost 7; bases outside the gene matches: 6. CDR3 region: CASSLIGTDNSPLHF. The CDR3 coding sequence is TGTGCCAGCAGCTTGATCGGGACAGACAATTCACCCCTCCACTTT.

The V and J genes are TRBV12-5 and TRBJ2-1; TRBD1 matches 9 bases. Germline loops: CDR1 LGHNT, CDR2 FRNRAP. CDR3 size: 18 residues. V gave up 3 bases and J gave up 7 bases; unmatched junction bases: 16. The DNA for the CDR3 is TGTGCTAGTGGTTTCCGTACCCTTGGACAGGGGAATTGGAATGAGCAGTTCTTC. It encodes CASGFRTLGQGNWNEQFF.

This chain uses TRBV19 with TRBJ2-4; maybe TRBD1 (10 bases). The ends were cut back, 4 bases at V and 1 base at J, with 38 bases in the middle. CDR1 LNHDA and CDR2 SQIVND come from the germline V gene (reference sequence). This CDR3 is built from 24 residues. In DNA, the CDR3 is TGTGCCAGTAGTACAGAGCCGGGACAGGGGCTGGCGGGAGGGCCAAGTGTCGCCAAAAACATTCAGTACTTC. As protein: CASSTEPGQGLAGGPSVAKNIQYF.

The chain is built from TRBV4-3 and TRBJ1-6; 7 bases are a match to TRBD1. V lost 4 bases and J lost 7; bases outside the gene matches: 7. Germline values: CDR1 LGHNA, CDR2 YSLEER. The CDR3 runs 15 residues. This CDR3 reads CASSPGDRDNSPLHF. DNA of the CDR3: TGCGCCAGCAGCCCCGGTGACAGGGACAATTCACCCCTCCACTTT.

The genes are TRBV2 and TRBJ1-6; D is undetermined. This CDR3 spans 14 amino acids. Germline V gene data show CDR1 as SNHLY and CDR2 as FYNNEI. V dropped 6 bases and J dropped 6 bases, with 12 bases sitting between them. The CDR3 coding sequence is TGTGCCAGCAGGAATGGGATTTCTAATTCACCCCTCCACTTT. This encodes CASRNGISNSPLHF. The variable domain in full, completed from reference TRBV2 and TRBJ1-6, reads EPEVTQTPSHQVTQMGQEVILRCVPISNHLYFYWYRQILGQKVEFLVSFYNNEISEKSEIFDDQFSVERPDGSNFTLKIRSTKLEDSAMYFCASRNGISNSPLHFGNGTRLTVT.

The chain links TRBV9 to TRBJ2-2, with a possible D match to TRBD2 (6 bases). Deletions cut 5 bases from V and 4 bases from J, with 15 bases between. Germline loops: CDR1 SGDLS, CDR2 YYNGEE. This CDR3 is 15 amino acids long. The CDR3 region is CASSRDFLTTGELFF. In DNA, the CDR3 is TGTGCCAGCAGTCGGGACTTTCTAACCACCGGGGAGCTGTTTTTT.

In this sample, this clone turned up once. V is TRBV19 and J is TRBJ1-5; D might be TRBD1 (5 bases). The CDR3 is 17 amino acids. V lost 1 base and J lost 0, with 13 bases in between. The V gene's germline CDR1 is LNHDA and CDR2 SQIVND (reference sequence). The CDR3 DNA is TGTGCCAGTAGTATAGCGGGACTACAGTATAGCAATCAGCCCCAGCATTTT. Protein product: CASSIAGLQYSNQPQHF.

The chain recombines TRBV3-1 (or the pseudogene TRBV3-2) with TRBJ2-2, with 8 bases matching TRBD1. This CDR3 is built from 15 residues. Looked up from germline, CDR1 is LGHDT and CDR2 is YNNKEL (reference sequence). J lost 7 bases, V lost 4 bases, and 8 bases had no gene match. The CDR3: CASSPPTGDGGELFF. The CDR3 DNA sequence: TGTGCCAGCAGCCCCCCGACAGGGGATGGCGGGGAGCTGTTTTTT.

The V call is TRBV11-3, the J call TRBJ2-7; 9 positions match TRBD1. The CDR3 is 16 residues long. The V gene's germline CDR1 is SGHNT and CDR2 YENEEA. V lost 1 base and J lost 1; bases outside the gene matches: 5. CDR3 protein: CASSLVSTGGSYEQYF. CDR3 DNA sequence: TGTGCCAGCAGCTTAGTCTCGACAGGGGGATCCTACGAGCAGTACTTC.

The DNA of the CDR3 is TGTGCCAGCAGCTTACAGGAAAATTCACCCCTCCACTTT. Translated: CASSLQENSPLHF. This sequence joins TRBV11-3 and TRBJ1-6; D not certain. CDR3 length: 13 residues. Germline V lookup: CDR1 SGHNT, CDR2 YENEEA. The V end lost 2 bases, the J end lost 7 bases, and 6 bases lay between the germline ends.

This sequence joins TRBV7-2 and TRBJ2-7; D tentatively reads TRBD1 or TRBD2 (6 bases each). The CDR3 has 14 amino acids. V was cut by 5 bases and J by 2 bases, with 13 bases left in between. Germline values: CDR1 SGHTA, CDR2 FQGNSA. As DNA, the CDR3 is TGTGCCAGCAGCCTACAGGGAGGACCCTACGAGCAGTACTTC. Its protein is CASSLQGGPYEQYF.

This chain joins TRBV19 and TRBJ1-5, with TRBD1 matching over 9 bases. The V and J ends lost 5 bases and 0 bases, in that order; junction bases with no gene match: 8. This CDR3 spans 17 amino acids. Germline assignment: CDR1 LNHDA and CDR2 SQIVND (reference sequence). DNA for the CDR3: TGTGCCAGTAGTTTGACAGGGGGACCTTATAGCAATCAGCCCCAGCATTTT. Protein product: CASSLTGGPYSNQPQHF. Full variable domain (rest looked up from reference TRBV19 and TRBJ1-5): DGGITQSPKYLFRKEGQNVTLSCEQNLNHDAMYWYRQDPGQGLRLIYYSQIVNDFQKGDIAEGYSVSREKKESFPLTVTSAQKNPTAFYLCASSLTGGPYSNQPQHFGDGTRLSIL.

The chain is built from TRBV29-1 and TRBJ1-1; D remains ambiguous. The V gene lost 0 bases and the J gene lost 6 bases, with 8 bases spanning the gap. The germline V gene encodes CDR1 SQVTM and CDR2 ANQGSEA. The CDR3 has 12 amino acids. CDR3 in amino acids: CSVEEGEAEAFF. Here the CDR3 DNA reads TGCAGCGTTGAAGAGGGTGAAGCTGAAGCTTTCTTT.

The chain carries TRBV7-8 and TRBJ1-2; 7 bases line up with TRBD1. V was pared by 5 bases and J by 4 bases, with 10 bases of the junction left unmatched. Looked up from germline, CDR1 is SGHVS and CDR2 is FQNEAQ. This CDR3 has 15 residues. The chain's CDR3 is CASSPGTEPVYGYTF. In DNA form, the CDR3 reads TGTGCCAGCAGCCCCGGGACAGAACCCGTCTATGGCTACACCTTC.

This clone was detected a few times. The chain recombines TRBV6-5 with TRBJ1-5; 9 bases map to TRBD1. The CDR3 spans 15 residues. V lost 5 bases to trimming and J lost 6 bases; unmatched junction nucleotides: 8. CDR1 and CDR2 from the germline V gene are MNHEY and SVGAGI. CDR3 amino acids: CASSLGQGIGQPQHF. The CDR3 bases are TGTGCCAGCAGTCTGGGACAGGGTATAGGTCAGCCCCAGCATTTT.